The 9 T cell receptor beta chains given below trace back to one sample, sequenced in a study of cytomegalovirus exposure and HLA in healthy donors. 13 Jbeta primers and 60 Vbeta primers were used for the PCR. Measured with immunoSEQ multiplex PCR; TCRdb has only the in-frame clones, and not every one. The data hold 150,000 to 200,000 clones, with 75% to 80% observed a single time. Sequenced: PBMCs. The receptor source for this set is a man aged 45 to 65 in good health and CMV-seropositive.

Note on this clone: Compared with germline, one end of the junction differs, possibly owing to a read error. This chain links TRBV7-8 with TRBJ1-2, with a weak D call TRBD1 (5 bases). The CDR3 extends over 12 amino acids. Germline CDR1 and CDR2: SGHVS and FQNEAQ. CDR3 sequence (DNA): TGTGCCAGCAGCCCACGACAGTCCAAGTACGCCTTC. Translation gives CASSPRQSKYAF.

This chain joins TRBV19 and TRBJ2-3; TRBD1 aligns across 10 bases. The CDR3 has 15 residues. Germline V CDR1 and CDR2: LNHDA, SQIVND (reference sequence). V shed 6 bases, J shed 4 bases, and the junction held 7 bases outside the gene matches. The CDR3 DNA is TGTGCCAGTAGCAAGGACAGGGGGGATTCAGATACGCAGTATTTT. Encoded protein: CASSKDRGDSDTQYF.

This clone was observed once. The chain is built from TRBV7-9 and TRBJ1-2, with 8 bases identical to TRBD1. The CDR3 is 15 residues long. Germline assignment: CDR1 SEHNR and CDR2 FQNEAQ (reference sequence). The trim removed 3 bases at V and 0 bases at J, leaving 3 bases unmatched. CDR3 in amino acids: CASSFGTGTNYGYTF. DNA for the CDR3: TGTGCCAGCAGCTTCGGGACAGGAACTAACTATGGCTACACCTTC.

This sequence joins TRBV7-3 and TRBJ2-1, with unresolved D. Trimming cost V 5 bases and J 4 bases, with 12 bases left between them. This CDR3 region has 14 residues. The germline V gene encodes CDR1 SGHTA and CDR2 FQGTGA. CDR3 in DNA: TGTGCCAGCAGCCCGGCGGCAGCTTACAATGAGCAGTTCTTC. Translated, it gives CASSPAAAYNEQFF.

The rearrangement uses TRBV7-9 and TRBJ2-7, with D possibly matching TRBD2 (7 bases). Between the trimmed V and J ends, which lost 1 base and 9 bases, there was a span of 13 bases. This CDR3 is built from 13 residues. CDR1 and CDR2 (germline): SEHNR, FQNEAQ (reference sequence). The CDR3 protein is CASSLEGGERQYF. CDR3 bases: TGTGCCAGCAGCTTAGAGGGGGGGGAGCGGCAGTACTTC.

This clone was seen a few times. The J gene is TRBJ1-4, the V gene TRBV15; D remains unclear. The germline CDR1 and CDR2 sequences are LNHNV and YYDKDF (reference sequence). The CDR3 covers 16 residues. Trimming removed 0 bases from V and 5 bases from J, with 13 bases in between. The CDR3 sequence is CATSRDGRTKNEKLFF. The CDR3 nucleotides read TGTGCCACCAGCAGAGATGGCAGAACCAAAAATGAAAAACTGTTTTTT.

This clone showed up just a few times. V usage is TRBV4-1 and J usage is TRBJ2-5, with 9 bases identical to TRBD2. CDR1 is MGHRA and CDR2 is YSYEKL in the germline V gene. The CDR3 runs 16 residues. V gave up 0 bases and J gave up 7 bases; unmatched junction bases: 9. CDR3 amino acids: CASSQDRFSSGVTQYF. DNA for the CDR3: TGCGCCAGCAGCCAAGATAGGTTTTCTAGCGGGGTGACCCAGTACTTC.

On this clone itself: The germline gene is not matched at one end of the junction; a read error may be the cause. The chain's CDR3 is CASSLQGPGTGGLFF. The DNA for the CDR3 is TGTGCCAGCAGCTTACAGGGCCCGGGCACCGGGGGGCTGTTTTTT. The chain has TRBV7-6 and TRBJ2-2, with TRBD2 as a possible D gene (6 bases). Germline V gives CDR1 SGHVS, CDR2 FNYEAQ. The CDR3 is made up of 15 amino acids.

V and J are TRBV25-1 and TRBJ1-4; unclear D gene. Germline V gives CDR1 MGHDK, CDR2 SYGVNS. The V and J ends lost 8 bases and 8 bases respectively, with 9 bases between them. There are 11 residues in the CDR3. This CDR3 is CASRRGEKLFF. The CDR3 DNA reads TGTGCCAGCCGAAGAGGGGAAAAACTGTTTTTT.